This entry features one T cell receptor (beta chain) sequence. This clonotype has more than one count but fewer than ten. No cognate antigen has been identified for it. Base qualities are not at hand, and no much larger clone is one base apart. The iRepertoire nested amplicon-rescue multiplex PCR (arm-PCR) platform was used to amplify TCR alpha and beta CDR3 regions from RNA. For one-step reverse transcription and amplification, 100-400 ng of tissue mRNA or PBMC total RNA was used as input. Following bead purification, Illumina adapters were added by a secondary multiplex PCR, and libraries between 200 and 400 bp were gel-purified. Libraries carried internal 6-nucleotide barcodes used for demultiplexing. Sequencing of libraries was performed on an Illumina MiSeq with 2x220 or 2x250 nucleotide paired-end reads. In the paper's pipeline: FLASH 1.2.11 was used to merge paired reads, and BWA-MEM then aligned the reads to the GRCh37 human genome before TRA and TRB reads were extracted. An IMGT-derived reference of cassette sequences and CDR3 motifs, with pseudogenes included, was used for V and J assignment. Reads were translated in three frames, and productive CDR3s were defined as those with a C...FGXG motif and no stop codons. Clonotypes were defined as unique combinations of V-J cassette pair and CDR3 amino acid sequence. Reads were filtered by Hamming distance, thresholded by each sample's sequence error rate in mapped regions. TCRdb passed the public sequencing reads through fastp at Q25 and MiXCR, retaining productive beta sequences. Entries are consolidated by CDR3 protein sequence, retaining the most common genes and DNA. The authors' filters were not applied to this entry. The sample profile shows around 150,000 distinct CDR3 sequences; roughly two fifths of them were found once. 20% of the sample is held by the ten biggest clonotypes.

This sample was included in a study of glioma-infiltrating T cells (dated by TCRdb to 2016 to 2018). Broadly, across the study: Glioma tissue, non-neoplastic brain tissue and matched peripheral blood mononuclear cells were used as sources from which TCR alpha- and beta-chain repertoires were sequenced. To measure divergence between tissue and blood T-cell populations, each tissue-infiltrating repertoire was compared with the peripheral blood repertoire of the same patient. The paired cohort comprised three low-grade glioma patients, 7 or 8 primary glioblastoma patients and three non-glioma patients contributing non-neoplastic brain tissue. What the research found in general, with its limitations: VJ-independent divergence between tissue and blood was found to be below expectation in non-neoplastic patients but above expectation in all gliomas, particularly low-grade gliomas. Only a very small number of CDR3 sequences turned up in both tissue and blood, a result put down to high CDR3 diversity combined with limited sampling. Small numbers underpinned the group comparisons: 7 to 9 glioblastoma patients, three low-grade glioma patients and three non-neoplastic patients.

The receptor was isolated from a human donor with low-grade glioma or glioblastoma, undergoing nonglioma brain surgery, or in good health (not recorded which). Sequences were obtained from glioma tissue, nonneoplastic brain tissue, or PBMCs (not recorded which).

DNA sequence: TGTGCCAGCAGTGCGACTACTAATCAGCCCCAGCATTTT. The translation is CASSATTNQPQHF. The chain is assembled from TRBV12-3 or TRBV12-4 and TRBJ1-5; the D gene assignment is ambiguous. V was cut back by 5 bases and J by 4 bases, leaving a gap of 9 bases between them. Inclusive of the bounding cysteine and phenylalanine, the CDR3 is 13 residues long. The DNA shown is the 39-base CDR3, in frame from base 1.